These T cell receptor beta chains were read from a single sample in a study of naive and memory T cell subsets. TCRdb fed the UMI-ligation and nested PCR reads into MiXCR, producing one record per CDR3 protein. Of about 26,000 distinct CDR3 sequences in the sample, roughly 5.2% were seen once. Sequenced: blood. The receptor set was obtained from an adult in good health. CDR3s include the opening cysteine and the closing phenylalanine or tryptophan. A D gene is named only where the DNA matches it firmly. Size is stated for part of the rows, as once, few or many counts, or as a class when the clone is expanded.

TRBD2,TRBJ2-7,15,TRBV7-6,.,CASSLTSGSTDEQYF,TGTGCCAGCAGCTTAACTAGCGGGAGTACCGACGAGCAGTACTTC
TRBD2,TRBJ2-3,17,TRBV9,many,CASSVVPSAGGSDTQYF,TGTGCCAGCAGCGTAGTCCCATCAGCGGGAGGTTCAGATACGCAGTATTTT
.,TRBJ1-1,15,TRBV20-1,many,CSALYPLRTNTEAFF,TGCAGTGCTCTGTACCCGCTGCGAACGAACACTGAAGCTTTCTTT
.,TRBJ2-1,15,TRBV9,many,CASSPDSVSYNEQFF,TGTGCCAGCAGCCCGGACAGTGTTTCCTACAATGAGCAGTTCTTC
TRBD1,TRBJ1-4,14,TRBV6-2/TRBV6-3,many,CASSTGQGGEKLFF,TGTGCCAGCAGTACCGGACAGGGAGGAGAAAAACTGTTTTTT
TRBD2,TRBJ2-7,15,TRBV27,many,CASSLAGVSSYEQYF,TGTGCCAGCAGTCTAGCGGGGGTCAGCTCCTACGAGCAGTACTTC
.,TRBJ2-6,15,TRBV10-3,.,CAISDVAPGANVLTF,TGTGCCATCAGTGACGTAGCACCTGGGGCCAACGTCCTGACTTTC
TRBD2,TRBJ2-1,15,TRBV12-5,many,CASGLSGRADNEQFF,TGTGCTAGTGGTTTGAGCGGGAGGGCCGACAATGAGCAGTTCTTC
TRBD2,TRBJ2-7,14,TRBV7-2,many,CASSYGTSGMRQYF,TGTGCCAGCAGCTACGGGACTAGCGGAATGAGGCAGTACTTC
.,TRBJ2-1,13,TRBV10-3,many,CAISEFPDNEQFF,TGTGCCATCAGTGAGTTCCCCGACAATGAGCAGTTCTTC
.,TRBJ2-2,12,TRBV6-5,few,CASSVNTGELFF,TGTGCCAGCTCCGTGAACACCGGGGAGCTGTTTTTT
.,TRBJ2-1,18,TRBV4-1,.,CASHPGPLQGFRYNEQFF,TGCGCCAGCCATCCTGGCCCTCTCCAGGGGTTTCGATACAATGAGCAGTTCTTC
.,TRBJ2-7,17,TRBV13,many,CASRHTGGLGLDYEQYF,TGTGCCAGCAGACATACTGGGGGTCTGGGTCTCGACTACGAGCAGTACTTC
.,TRBJ1-5,13,TRBV29-1,many,CSVAYRDDQPQHF,TGCAGCGTCGCGTACCGGGACGATCAGCCCCAGCATTTT
.,TRBJ2-2,12,TRBV9,many,CASSVLSGELFF,TGTGCCAGCAGCGTATTGTCCGGGGAGCTGTTTTTT
TRBD1,TRBJ2-7,12,TRBV28,.,CASSLGQYEQYF,TGTGCCAGCAGTTTGGGACAGTACGAGCAGTACTTC
TRBD2,TRBJ2-1,17,TRBV9,.,CASSPETLAGAYNEQFF,TGTGCCAGCAGCCCCGAGACACTAGCGGGAGCTTACAATGAGCAGTTCTTC
.,TRBJ1-5,15,TRBV7-2,many,CASSLVTGQNQPQHF,TGTGCCAGCAGCTTAGTAACGGGCCAGAATCAGCCCCAGCATTTT
.,TRBJ1-2,14,TRBV28,many,CASSGAKGRYGYTF,TGTGCCAGCAGTGGCGCCAAGGGTCGATATGGCTACACCTTC
TRBD2,TRBJ2-2,18,TRBV4-1,many,CASSQGGLAGVGTGELFF,TGCGCCAGCAGCCAAGGGGGACTAGCGGGAGTGGGCACCGGGGAGCTGTTTTTT
TRBD1,TRBJ1-5,14,TRBV30,many,CAWSATGSNQPQHF,TGTGCCTGGAGTGCGACAGGGAGCAATCAGCCCCAGCATTTT
.,TRBJ2-2,16,TRBV4-2,medium-sized,CASSQEIGGDTGELFF,TGTGCCAGCAGCCAGGAGATAGGGGGGGACACCGGGGAGCTGTTTTTT
.,TRBJ1-1,13,TRBV6-2/TRBV6-3,many,CASSPPMNTEAFF,TGTGCCAGCAGTCCTCCAATGAACACTGAAGCTTTCTTT
.,TRBJ1-2,13,TRBV20-1,many,CSAIGQGSYGYTF,TGCAGTGCTATCGGGCAGGGCTCCTATGGCTACACCTTC
.,TRBJ1-1,13,TRBV4-2,many,CASSRGQGTEAFF,TGTGCCAGCAGCCGGGGACAAGGGACTGAAGCTTTCTTT
.,TRBJ1-1,14,TRBV6-5,medium-sized,CASVRFTGSTEAFF,TGTGCCAGCGTCCGTTTTACGGGGAGCACTGAAGCTTTCTTT
.,TRBJ1-1,13,TRBV27,many,CASSWGTNTEAFF,TGTGCCTCTTCCTGGGGGACGAACACTGAAGCTTTCTTT
.,TRBJ1-5,14,TRBV28,many,CASSLGRINQPQHF,TGTGCCAGCAGTTTGGGACGGATCAATCAGCCCCAGCATTTT
.,TRBJ1-5,14,TRBV19,.,CASNRELDNQPQHF,TGTGCCAGTAACAGGGAGTTGGACAATCAGCCCCAGCATTTT
.,TRBJ1-1,12,TRBV29-1,medium-sized,CSVVHMNTEAFF,TGCAGCGTTGTCCATATGAACACTGAAGCTTTCTTT
.,TRBJ1-1,16,TRBV27,.,CASSSERGAGNTEAFF,TGTGCCAGCAGCTCGGAACGGGGGGCTGGGAACACTGAAGCTTTCTTT
TRBD1,TRBJ2-7,14,TRBV5-4,.,CASSLRQGIYEQYF,TGTGCCAGCAGCTTGAGACAGGGGATCTACGAGCAGTACTTC
.,TRBJ2-1,14,TRBV28,.,CASSWDGLINEQFF,TGTGCCAGCAGCTGGGACGGATTAATCAATGAGCAGTTCTTC
TRBD1,TRBJ1-5,16,TRBV2,many,CATSGQSHYSNQPQHF,TGTGCCACTTCGGGACAGAGTCATTATAGCAATCAGCCCCAGCATTTT
.,TRBJ2-2,12,TRBV7-7,.,CASSSLTGELFF,TGTGCTAGCAGCTCGCTCACCGGGGAGCTGTTTTTT
TRBD2,TRBJ2-3,17,TRBV10-3,.,CAISGPSSGTSTDTQYF,TGTGCCATCAGTGGTCCCTCTAGCGGAACTAGCACAGATACGCAGTATTTT
TRBD2,TRBJ2-1,14,TRBV6-4,many,CASSESGEGNEQFF,TGTGCCAGCAGTGAAAGCGGGGAGGGCAATGAGCAGTTCTTC
.,TRBJ2-5,14,TRBV29-1,many,CSLSRPGGPETQYF,TGCAGCCTTTCGAGGCCAGGGGGGCCAGAGACCCAGTACTTC
.,TRBJ2-1,14,TRBV20-1,many,CSASRTAVYNEQFF,TGCAGTGCTTCCCGGACGGCGGTTTACAATGAGCAGTTCTTC
TRBD1,TRBJ1-1,14,TRBV9,.,CASSLHWTGTEAFF,TGTGCCAGCAGCCTCCACTGGACAGGCACTGAAGCTTTCTTT